Below, 10 T cell receptor beta chains from the same sample are listed, as sequenced in a study of shared clonotypes between healthy human individuals. Data came from immunoSEQ multiplex PCR; TCRdb stores just in-frame clones and leaves some out. The table lists 1.6 million or so clones, 95% to 97% of them singletons. The material sequenced was naive CD4+ T cells sorted from blood. Sample subset: CD45RA+ positively selected. All receptors derive from a man aged 30 to 39 in good health.

DNA for the CDR3: TGTGCCAGCAGATTACAGGGAACGTCCCATCAGCCCCAGCATTTT. This codes for CASRLQGTSHQPQHF. The V gene is TRBV28, the J gene TRBJ1-5; tentatively, D is TRBD1 (6 bases). The CDR3 runs 15 residues. CDR1 and CDR2 from the germline V gene are MDHEN and SYDVKM. Trimming pared 6 bases from V and 5 bases from J, leaving 17 bases between.

As concerns this clone: Within the sample, other DNA sequences also encode this same CDR3. V is TRBV7-3 and J is TRBJ1-1; TRBD1 might be the D (6 bases). Deletions cut 5 bases from V and 1 base from J, with 8 bases between. The CDR3 is 13 residues long. Germline-derived CDR1 and CDR2 are SGHTA and FQGTGA. In nucleotides, the CDR3 is TGTGCCAGCAGCCTACAGGGGAACACTGAAGCTTTCTTT. Its protein is CASSLQGNTEAFF.

The chain employs TRBV5-1 and TRBJ2-3; 7 nucleotides match TRBD2. The CDR3 covers 18 residues. Germline CDR1 reads SGHRS; CDR2 reads YFSETQ. V gave up 1 base and J gave up 6 bases; unmatched junction bases: 17. CDR3 in amino acids: CASSLFKEASGAVDTQYF. The DNA of the CDR3 is TGCGCCAGCAGCTTGTTTAAAGAGGCTAGCGGAGCTGTGGATACGCAGTATTTT. Drawing the rest from reference TRBV5-1 and TRBJ2-3, the complete variable domain is KAGVTQTPRYLIKTRGQQVTLSCSPISGHRSVSWYQQTPGQGLQFLFEYFSETQRNKGNFPGRFSGRQFSNSRSEMNVSTLELGDSALYLCASSLFKEASGAVDTQYFGPGTRLTVL.

A single count supports this clone. The rearrangement links TRBV5-1 to TRBJ2-1; D gene uncertain. Germline V gives CDR1 SGHRS, CDR2 YFSETQ. The CDR3 length is 15 residues. Trimming stripped 0 bases from V and 4 bases from J, with 11 bases between. CDR3 loop: CASSLDPNVYNEQFF. Written as DNA, the CDR3 is TGCGCCAGCAGCTTGGATCCTAATGTGTACAATGAGCAGTTCTTC.

V usage is TRBV29-1 and J usage is TRBJ2-2, with a weak D call TRBD2 (6 bases). The CDR3 contains 13 residues. CDR1 SQVTM and CDR2 ANQGSEA come from the germline V gene. With 6 bases removed from V and 1 base from J, the gap between germline ends came to 9 bases. As DNA, the CDR3 is TGCAGCGTCGGGACTTTGAACACCGGGGAGCTGTTTTTT. Its translation: CSVGTLNTGELFF.

The rearrangement uses TRBV11-3 and TRBJ1-2; TRBD1 might be the D (5 bases). Trimming pared 5 bases from V and 7 bases from J, leaving 11 bases between. Germline V gene sequence: CDR1 SGHNT, CDR2 YENEEA. This CDR3 is 12 amino acids long. The CDR3 bases are TGTGCCAGCAGCGACGGGGGTTCTGGCTACACCTTC. Encoded protein: CASSDGGSGYTF.

V gene TRBV4-1 combines with J gene TRBJ1-4; D is uncertain. With 0 bases removed from V and 1 base from J, the gap between germline ends came to 21 bases. Germline V gene data show CDR1 as MGHRA and CDR2 as YSYEKL. The CDR3 contains 20 residues. The CDR3 nucleotides read TGCGCCAGCAGCCAAGATAAGGGAAGGTCGGCCGGCGGAACTAATGAAAAACTGTTTTTT. This translates into CASSQDKGRSAGGTNEKLFF.

J is TRBJ2-3 and V is TRBV5-4, with D unresolved. V lost 1 base to trimming and J lost 7 bases, with 13 bases between them. From germline, CDR1 is SGHNT and CDR2 YYREEE (reference sequence). The CDR3 is 14 residues long. CDR3 DNA: TGTGCCAGCAGCTTGTTAGAGATTAGGCATACGCAGTATTTT. Its protein product is CASSLLEIRHTQYF.

The V call is TRBV5-1, the J call TRBJ1-1; D gene unclear. Per the germline V gene, CDR1 is SGHRS and CDR2 is YFSETQ. The CDR3 is 12 residues long. Trimming left V 0 bases short and J 5 bases short, with 5 bases between. CDR3 in DNA: TGCGCCAGCAGCTTGGACTTAACTGAAGCTTTCTTT. Residues: CASSLDLTEAFF. Using reference TRBV5-1 and TRBJ1-1 for the parts outside the CDR3, the full variable domain is KAGVTQTPRYLIKTRGQQVTLSCSPISGHRSVSWYQQTPGQGLQFLFEYFSETQRNKGNFPGRFSGRQFSNSRSEMNVSTLELGDSALYLCASSLDLTEAFFGQGTRLTVV.

The rearrangement links TRBV5-4 to TRBJ1-2; D unresolved. The CDR3 has 13 residues. The ends were cut back, 5 bases at V and 5 bases at J, with 13 bases in the middle. Germline V CDR1 and CDR2: SGHNT, YYREEE (reference sequence). The CDR3 here is CASRFDTDYGYTF. CDR3 DNA sequence: TGTGCCAGCAGATTTGATACAGATTATGGCTACACCTTC.